This T cell receptor beta chain comes out of a study of T cell changes during pregnancy in multiple sclerosis (dated by TCRdb to the late 2010s). In terms of the full investigation: In women with multiple sclerosis, the researchers looked at how the T cell repertoire shifted as pregnancy progressed.

The library was built by means of the immunoSEQ multiplex PCR assay. The table comes from immuneACCESS by way of TCRdb, which keeps in-frame sequences with V and J called. Part of the clones is missing from these tables; in studies checked, under half for an unresolved V gene and the rest for unknown reasons. Within this sample are about 22,000 clones, with about 89% of them counted one time only. The ten biggest clones cover 0.55% to 0.7% of the sample. Germline trimming: 2 bases from V, 12 bases from J; junction bases outside gene matches: 7. The germline V gene gives CDR1 as MDHEN and CDR2 as SYDVKM. Reading from cysteine to phenylalanine, the CDR3 counts 13 amino acids. Just CDR3 DNA is preserved here, 39 bases in frame from base 1. Concerning this clone: The specificity of this receptor is unknown. No quality values exist for individual bases; no much larger clone is one base distant.

The source was CD4+ T cells from peripheral blood mononuclear cells, collected in the third trimester of pregnancy. The sequence is built from TRBV28 and TRBJ2-7; 10 bases in between match TRBD2. This receptor was identified in a female donor in good health, enrolled as a control in a pregnancy study. The CDR3 corresponds to CASSLSLAGETYF. The sequenced DNA is TGTGCCAGCAGTTTAAGTCTAGCGGGAGAGACGTACTTC.